These T cell receptor beta chains were read from a single sample in a study of neoadjuvant anti-PD-1 for oral cavity cancer. The method was immunoSEQ multiplex PCR; TCRdb's version includes in-frame clones alone and lacks a portion of them. The table records approximately 15,000 clones, around 34% of them present only once. Sequencing was performed on tumor tissue, taken after nivolumab (anti-PD-1) treatment. These receptors were obtained from a person between 40 and 85 years old with oral cavity squamous cell carcinoma. The CDR3 runs from the conserved cysteine through the conserved F or W. D genes are given only for firm matches. Clone size appears in some rows only: once, few, many, or a class for an expanded clone.

d_gene	j_gene	v_gene	abundance	CDR3nt	CDR3aa
-	TRBJ2-4	TRBV19	-	TGTGCCAGTGGGGCGGGACTCGGAAACATTCAGTACTTC	CASGAGLGNIQYF
-	TRBJ2-5	TRBV2	-	TGTGCCAGCAAGGAAGGGTTGGAGACCCAGTACTTC	CASKEGLETQYF
TRBD1	TRBJ2-1	TRBV7-6	few	TGTGCCAGCAGCTTAGCGGGGACAGGGCACTATAATGAGCAGTTCTTC	CASSLAGTGHYNEQFF
-	TRBJ1-2	TRBV6-1	-	TGTGCCAGCAGGACCGGCTACACCTTC	CASRTGYTF
-	TRBJ2-3	TRBV7-2	few	TGTGCCAGCAGCCTTACGGGAGATACGCAGTATTTT	CASSLTGDTQYF
TRBD1	TRBJ2-1	TRBV5-1	once	TGCGCCAGCAGCAGGGGACAGGTATACTACAATGAGCAGTTCTTC	CASSRGQVYYNEQFF
-	TRBJ2-5	TRBV6-1	few	TGTGCCAGCAGTGAATATGAGACCCAGTACTTC	CASSEYETQYF
-	TRBJ2-7	TRBV2	few	TGTGCCAGCAGCCGACAGACCCCATCCGACGAGCAGTACTTC	CASSRQTPSDEQYF
-	TRBJ1-1	TRBV30	-	TGTGCCTGGAGGGGACCTGGAGGGGCTTTCTTT	CAWRGPGGAFF
TRBD1	TRBJ2-5	TRBV5-1	-	TGCGCCAGCAGCTCTACAGGGGGAGAGACCCAGTACTTC	CASSSTGGETQYF
-	TRBJ2-7	TRBV14	few	TGTGCCAGCAGCCCTGGGCCCTACGAGCAGTACTTC	CASSPGPYEQYF
TRBD1	TRBJ1-4	TRBV30	-	TGTGCCTGGAGTCCTGGACAGGGGGCGGCGGGGGGAAAACTGTTTTTT	CAWSPGQGAAGGKLFF
-	TRBJ2-2	TRBV5-6	-	TGTGCCAGCAGCTTGGTCGGAGGAGGGGAGCTGTTTTTT	CASSLVGGGELFF
TRBD1	TRBJ1-1	TRBV7-9	few	TGTGCCAGCAGCTTAGGTACAGGGGTTACTGAAGCTTTCTTT	CASSLGTGVTEAFF
TRBD1	TRBJ1-5	TRBV7-8	-	TGTGCCAGCAGCTTAGCAGCGGCACAGGGGGGCCAGCCCCAGCATTTT	CASSLAAAQGGQPQHF
-	TRBJ2-5	TRBV2	few	TGTGCCAGCAGTGAAGCGCGAGAGACCCAGTACTTC	CASSEARETQYF
TRBD1	TRBJ2-1	TRBV5-1	-	TGCGCCAGCAGCTTCTCCGGACAGGGTTCCTACAATGAGCAGTTCTTC	CASSFSGQGSYNEQFF
TRBD1	TRBJ2-1	TRBV5-6	-	TGTGCCAGCAGCCCCCCGGACAGGGGGACGGGGGAGCAGTTCTTC	CASSPPDRGTGEQFF
TRBD1	TRBJ2-3	TRBV5-1	medium-sized	TGCGCCAGCAGCTTGGGGACAGGTCCCGATACGCAGTATTTT	CASSLGTGPDTQYF
-	TRBJ1-2	TRBV2	-	TGTGCCAGCAGTCCTGGGGCAGACTATGGCTACACCTTC	CASSPGADYGYTF
-	TRBJ1-2	TRBV2	few	TGTGCCAGCAGCCTGGACACATTGGGTGGCTACACCTTC	CASSLDTLGGYTF
TRBD1	TRBJ2-2	TRBV6-5	medium-sized	TGTGCCAGCAGTTACATTAGACAGGGAGACACCGGGGAGCTGTTTTTT	CASSYIRQGDTGELFF
TRBD1	TRBJ2-7	TRBV27	few	TGTGCCAGCAGTCAGACAGGGTGGTTGTACTTC	CASSQTGWLYF
-	TRBJ1-2	TRBV6-1	-	TGTGCCAGCAGTCCGTCCAATGTTGGCTACACCTTC	CASSPSNVGYTF
-	TRBJ1-3	TRBV2	-	TGTGCCAGCAGTGAACAGGGGACTGCTGGAAACACCATATATTTT	CASSEQGTAGNTIYF
-	TRBJ2-3	TRBV6-4	-	TGTGCCAGCAAACAAACCTCTTCGGCTGATACGCAGTATTTT	CASKQTSSADTQYF
TRBD1	TRBJ2-1	TRBV7-2	-	TGTGCCAGCAGCCCCGGCGGGACAGGGTATCCTGAGCAGTTCTTC	CASSPGGTGYPEQFF
-	TRBJ2-1	TRBV15	few	TGTGCCACCAGCAGAGTGGTGGTTAATGAGCAGTTCTTC	CATSRVVVNEQFF
TRBD1	TRBJ1-4	TRBV6-5	-	TGTGCCAGCAGGCCCGACAGGGGTCTGGGGGGGGTGTTTTTT	CASRPDRGLGGVFF
-	TRBJ1-1	TRBV7-2	-	TGTGCCAGCAGCTTCCGGGTCAAGAACACTGAAGCTTTCTTT	CASSFRVKNTEAFF
TRBD1	TRBJ2-1	TRBV5-4	-	TGTGCCAGCAGCTTAGCCGGGACAGGGGGTCGGAATGAGCAGTTCTTC	CASSLAGTGGRNEQFF
-	TRBJ1-3	TRBV4-2	-	TGTGCCAGCAGCCTACTTGGGGCTGGCGCGGGAAACACCATATATTTT	CASSLLGAGAGNTIYF
-	TRBJ1-4	TRBV16	few	TGTGCCAGCAGCCAATCAGGCAGAAATGAAAAACTGTTTTTT	CASSQSGRNEKLFF
-	TRBJ2-5	TRBV9	few	TGTGCCAGCAGCGTAGCCACCGACACGTTTGGGGCCTACGGGTCCCAAGAGACCCAGTACTTC	CASSVATDTFGAYGSQETQYF
TRBD1	TRBJ2-7	TRBV6-5	-	TGTGCCAGCAGGGGGACAGGGGGCTCCGAGCAGTACTTC	CASRGTGGSEQYF
-	TRBJ1-6	TRBV7-2	-	TGTGCCAGCAGCCCGAGCCCCCAAAGACTCCCGGGAAATTCACCCCTCCACTTT	CASSPSPQRLPGNSPLHF
-	TRBJ2-7	TRBV7-2	few	TGTGCCAGCAGCCCGGGAGCGACAGGCTCCTACGAGCAGTACTTC	CASSPGATGSYEQYF
TRBD1	TRBJ2-5	TRBV5-1	few	TGCGCCAGCAGCTTAACGACAGGGACCGGGACCCAGTACTTC	CASSLTTGTGTQYF
TRBD1	TRBJ2-1	TRBV4-1	once	TGCGCCAGCAGCCACGCCGGGACAGACGAGCAGTTCTTC	CASSHAGTDEQFF
-	TRBJ1-5	TRBV21-1	-	TGTGCCAGCAGCAAGACCAGGGATCAGCCCCAGCATTTT	CASSKTRDQPQHF
TRBD2	TRBJ2-1	TRBV2	-	TGTGCCAGCAGTGAGCGGGACTACTCCTCCTACAATGAGCAGTTCTTC	CASSERDYSSYNEQFF